Following are 20 T cell receptor beta chains from one sample sequenced in a study of blood T cell repertoires in COVID-19. The table came from immunoSEQ multiplex PCR; TCRdb's copy has only in-frame clones and leaves some out. The sample yields more than 300,000 clones, 70% to 90% seen once. The material sequenced was PBMCs or T cells enriched from blood (not recorded which). The receptors shown here come from a woman aged 25 to 39 who had recovered from COVID-19.

The J gene is TRBJ2-3, the V gene TRBV27; TRBD2 matches at 7 bases. Germline trimming cut 6 bases from V and 9 bases from J; bases unmatched to any gene: 9. Germline CDR1 is MNHEY and CDR2 is SMNVEV (reference sequence). The CDR3 is 13 residues long. CDR3 amino acids: CASRPVWGGTQYF. DNA of the CDR3: TGTGCCAGCAGACCAGTATGGGGGGGGACGCAGTATTTT.

The chain combines TRBV5-5 with TRBJ1-6; TRBD1 might be the D (5 bases). Per the germline V gene, CDR1 is SGHKS and CDR2 is YYEKEE (reference sequence). V lost 0 bases and J lost 9, with 10 bases in between. CDR3 size: 14 residues. The CDR3 DNA sequence: TGTGCCAGCAGCTTGGCTCAGGGAGGTTCACCCCTCCACTTT. Its translation is CASSLAQGGSPLHF. The full variable domain, in which reference TRBV5-5 and TRBJ1-6 provide the parts outside the CDR3, is DAGVTQSPTHLIKTRGQQVTLRCSPISGHKSVSWYQQVLGQGPQFIFQYYEKEERGRGNFPDRFSARQFPNYSSELNVNALLLGDSALYLCASSLAQGGSPLHFGNGTRLTVT.

The rearrangement joins TRBV15 to TRBJ2-2; D unclear. CDR3 length equals 14 residues. V lost 0 bases and J 6 bases, leaving 8 bases between the germline ends. The V gene's germline CDR1 is LNHNV and CDR2 YYDKDF (reference sequence). The CDR3 is CATSRDPGSGELFF. DNA for the CDR3: TGTGCCACCAGCAGAGATCCCGGTTCCGGGGAGCTGTTTTTT.

This chain links TRBV19 with TRBJ1-2; tentative D call: TRBD1 (6 bases). V lost 6 bases and J 5 bases, leaving 7 bases between the germline ends. CDR1 and CDR2 (germline): LNHDA, SQIVND (reference sequence). The CDR3 has 11 amino acids. The CDR3, as DNA: TGTGCCAGTAGGGACAGATATGGCTACACCTTC. Residues: CASRDRYGYTF.

The chain joins TRBV19 to TRBJ1-1; D is uncertain. Germline assignment: CDR1 LNHDA and CDR2 SQIVND (reference sequence). V was pared by 1 base and J by 5 bases, with 14 bases between. The CDR3 covers 15 residues. Here the CDR3 reads CASSIGGRPETEAFF. The CDR3 nucleotides are TGTGCCAGTAGTATAGGTGGCCGTCCGGAGACTGAAGCTTTCTTT.

The chain uses TRBV18 and TRBJ1-4; the D is unclear. CDR1 and CDR2 from the germline V gene are KGHSH and LQKENI. The CDR3 spans 14 residues. Deletions cut 4 bases from V and 0 bases from J, with 6 bases between. The CDR3 nucleotides read TGTGCCAGCTCACTCAGGACAACTAATGAAAAACTGTTTTTT. Its protein is CASSLRTTNEKLFF.

A remark on this clone: Possible read error: a much larger clone is one base away. The identical CDR3 is also encoded by other nucleotide sequences in the sample. The J gene is TRBJ2-7, the V gene TRBV2; TRBD2 is a possible D gene (5 bases). The CDR3 has 12 amino acids. Per germline, CDR1 SNHLY and CDR2 FYNNEI. V lost 4 bases, J lost 1 base, and 5 bases lay in between. CDR3 nucleotides: TGTGCCAGCAGTGGCGGGTCCTACGAGCAGTACTTC. It codes for CASSGGSYEQYF.

V and J are TRBV3-1 (or the pseudogene TRBV3-2) and TRBJ1-1; 9 nucleotides agree with TRBD1. Trimming cost V 0 bases and J 6 bases; bases outside gene matches: 8. This CDR3 has 16 amino acids. Per the germline V gene, CDR1 is LGHDT and CDR2 is YNNKEL (reference sequence). The CDR3 spells CASSQELGQGGAEAFF. The CDR3 DNA follows: TGTGCCAGCAGCCAAGAATTGGGACAGGGTGGGGCTGAAGCTTTCTTT.

The rearrangement links TRBV27 to TRBJ2-4, with D uncertain. Trimming shortened V by 7 bases and J by 1 base, and 14 bases separated the two germline ends. The germline CDR1 and CDR2 sequences are MNHEY and SMNVEV (reference sequence). The CDR3 loop spans 15 amino acids. CDR3 sequence reads: CASKTTGSAKNIQYF. Written as DNA, the CDR3 is TGTGCCAGCAAGACGACTGGTTCGGCCAAAAACATTCAGTACTTC.

The chain recombines TRBV28 with TRBJ2-4; D may be TRBD1 (5 bases). CDR3 length: 11 residues. Per the germline V gene, CDR1 is MDHEN and CDR2 is SYDVKM. V gave up 9 bases and J gave up 9 bases, with 12 bases separating them. CDR3 DNA: TGTGCCAGTGCAGGGCGTTTCATTCAGTACTTC. Encoded protein: CASAGRFIQYF.

This sequence joins TRBV6-1 and TRBJ2-3, with D unclear. V shed 0 bases and J shed 5 bases, with 9 bases lying between them. There are 14 residues in the CDR3. Per the germline V gene, CDR1 is MNHNS and CDR2 is SASEGT. The CDR3 protein is CASSEAIRLDTQYF. DNA of the CDR3: TGTGCCAGCAGTGAAGCAATTCGGTTAGATACGCAGTATTTT.

The chain links TRBV3-1 (or the pseudogene TRBV3-2) to TRBJ1-1; D ambiguous. V was trimmed by 5 bases and J by 6 bases, leaving 16 bases between them. The CDR3 covers 14 residues. CDR1 and CDR2 from the germline V gene are LGHDT and YNNKEL (reference sequence). The CDR3 protein is CASSSLGSRAEAFF. In DNA, the CDR3 is TGTGCCAGCAGCAGCTTAGGGAGTAGGGCTGAAGCTTTCTTT.

The V and J genes are TRBV5-8 and TRBJ1-5; TRBD1 agrees at 7 bases. V dropped 1 base and J dropped 1; count of bases not matched to a gene: 8. The germline V gene encodes CDR1 SGHTS and CDR2 YDEGEE. This CDR3 contains 17 residues. The CDR3 DNA is TGTGCCAGCAGCTTGATAGGGACAGAAGGAAGCAATCAGCCCCAGCATTTT. It codes for CASSLIGTEGSNQPQHF.

This rearrangement joins TRBV29-1 to TRBJ1-2; D ambiguous. The germline V and J ends were trimmed by 4 bases and 4 bases, with 16 bases remaining between them. There are 14 residues in the CDR3. CDR1 and CDR2 (germline): SQVTM, ANQGSEA. As DNA, the CDR3 is TGCAGCGTTGGAGTCGCGGATGGTGTCTATGGCTACACCTTC. Translating gives CSVGVADGVYGYTF.

This rearrangement joins TRBV4-2 to TRBJ1-4; 8 bases match TRBD1. The CDR3 sequence is 14 residues long. V lost 2 bases, J lost 8 bases, and 4 bases stayed unmatched. In germline, CDR1 is LGHNA, CDR2 YNFKEQ. The CDR3 region has the DNA TGTGCCAGCAGCCAACCGGGACAGGTGGAAAAACTGTTTTTT. Amino acids: CASSQPGQVEKLFF.

The chain employs TRBV6-5 and TRBJ2-2; possible D gene TRBD1, 6 bases. The germline V and J ends were trimmed by 6 bases and 3 bases, with 11 bases remaining between them. CDR1 is MNHEY and CDR2 is SVGAGI in the germline V gene. The CDR3 is made up of 14 amino acids. The CDR3 DNA reads as TGTGCCAGCAGAAGCAACAGGGACACCGGGGAGCTGTTTTTT. The encoded protein is CASRSNRDTGELFF.

V usage is TRBV9 and J usage is TRBJ2-6; the D gene is possibly TRBD1 (6 bases). The CDR3 contains 18 residues. The germline CDR1 and CDR2 sequences are SGDLS and YYNGEE. The V end was cut by 0 bases, the J end by 0 bases, with 13 bases between. The CDR3 DNA reads TGTGCCAGCAGCGTAGACGGACAGACTCGCTCTGGGGCCAACGTCCTGACTTTC. This translates into CASSVDGQTRSGANVLTF.

In this sample, this clone turned up a few times. The rearrangement joins TRBV5-4 to TRBJ1-1; TRBD1 is a possible D gene (5 bases). Trimming left V 0 bases short and J 5 bases short, with 11 bases between. This CDR3 region has 14 residues. CDR1 SGHNT and CDR2 YYREEE come from the germline V gene (reference sequence). The CDR3 sequence: CASSLERQGTEAFF. CDR3 DNA sequence: TGTGCCAGCAGCTTGGAACGGCAGGGAACTGAAGCTTTCTTT.

This clone was recorded once. The rearrangement links TRBV6-6 to TRBJ1-1; no clear D gene. Between the trimmed V and J ends, which lost 3 bases and 0 bases, there was a span of 11 bases. The CDR3 has 15 amino acids. The germline V gene encodes CDR1 MNHNY and CDR2 SVGAGI (reference sequence). CDR3 region: CASSYLAQLNTEAFF. The CDR3 coding sequence is TGTGCCAGCAGTTATTTGGCACAGTTGAACACTGAAGCTTTCTTT.

The chain is built from TRBV27 and TRBJ1-6; D is possibly TRBD1 (5 bases). The CDR3 contains 14 residues. Between the trimmed V and J ends, which lost 6 bases and 9 bases, there was a span of 15 bases. From germline, CDR1 is MNHEY and CDR2 SMNVEV (reference sequence). DNA of the CDR3: TGTGCCAGCAGCCCCTCCCGGGGGGTTTCACCCCTCCACTTT. Its protein is CASSPSRGVSPLHF.